These 18 T cell receptor beta chains came from one sample sequenced in a study of cytomegalovirus exposure and HLA in healthy donors. PCR was performed using 60 Vbeta and 13 Jbeta primers. Generated by immunoSEQ multiplex PCR, the TCRdb table keeps only in-frame clones and is missing some. The profile shows 130,000 or so clones, about 73% of them singletons. What was sequenced was PBMCs. These receptor sequences come from a woman aged 40 to 50 in good health and CMV-seronegative.

As concerns this clone: Relative to the germline gene, one junction end is altered; a read error may explain this. This chain joins TRBV6-6 and TRBJ2-6; tentative D call: TRBD1 (6 bases). CDR1 and CDR2 from the germline V gene are MNHNY and SVGAGI (reference sequence). The CDR3 covers 16 residues. The CDR3 DNA is TGTGCCAGCAGTTACTCTAATGTCGCAGGGGCCAACGGCCTGACTTTC. Its translation: CASSYSNVAGANGLTF.

CDR3: CASSLGLAGDLEETQYF. In nucleotides, the CDR3 is TGTGCCAGCTCACTGGGATTAGCGGGAGACTTAGAAGAGACCCAGTACTTC. V usage is TRBV18 and J usage is TRBJ2-5; TRBD2 matches 9 bases. The CDR3 extends over 17 amino acids. Germline V gene data show CDR1 as KGHSH and CDR2 as LQKENI. V shed 4 bases, J shed 3 bases, and the junction held 12 bases outside the gene matches.

V gene TRBV2 combines with J gene TRBJ2-3, with 13 bases fitting TRBD2. V shed 10 bases, J shed 6 bases, and the junction held 7 bases outside the gene matches. This CDR3 is 14 amino acids long. Germline CDR1 and CDR2: SNHLY and FYNNEI. CDR3 DNA sequence: TGTGCCAACGGACTAGCGGGAGTGTCGGATACGCAGTATTTT. Translation gives CANGLAGVSDTQYF.

This rearrangement joins TRBV7-3 to TRBJ2-2; TRBD2 aligns across 11 bases. Trimming at V came to 5 bases and at J to 4 bases, leaving 12 bases not matched to a gene. Germline assignment: CDR1 SGHTA and CDR2 FQGTGA. The CDR3 is made up of 18 amino acids. This chain's CDR3 is CASSRGHTSGSRTGELFF. DNA for the CDR3: TGTGCCAGCAGCCGAGGGCACACTAGCGGGAGTCGCACCGGGGAGCTGTTTTTT. Full variable domain (rest looked up from reference TRBV7-3 and TRBJ2-2): GAGVSQTPSNKVTEKGKYVELRCDPISGHTALYWYRQSLGQGPEFLIYFQGTGAADDSGLPNDRFFAVRPEGSVSTLKIQRTERGDSAVYLCASSRGHTSGSRTGELFFGEGSRLTVL.

The chain is built from TRBV5-1 and TRBJ2-2; TRBD1 agrees at 10 bases. This CDR3 region has 16 residues. The germline V gene encodes CDR1 SGHRS and CDR2 YFSETQ. After removal of 3 bases from V and 3 bases from J, the junction contained 5 bases not matched to a gene. CDR3 amino acids: CASSSRTGGDTGELFF. CDR3 bases: TGCGCCAGCAGCTCGCGGACAGGGGGGGACACCGGGGAGCTGTTTTTT. Full variable domain (rest looked up from reference TRBV5-1 and TRBJ2-2): KAGVTQTPRYLIKTRGQQVTLSCSPISGHRSVSWYQQTPGQGLQFLFEYFSETQRNKGNFPGRFSGRQFSNSRSEMNVSTLELGDSALYLCASSSRTGGDTGELFFGEGSRLTVL.

J is TRBJ2-7 and V is TRBV28; 11 nucleotides match TRBD2. CDR3 length: 18 residues. Germline trimming cut 5 bases from V and 0 bases from J; bases unmatched to any gene: 12. The germline V gene encodes CDR1 MDHEN and CDR2 SYDVKM. Written as DNA, the CDR3 is TGTGCCAGCAGTCTTCTACTAGCGGGAGAAGGTTACTCCTACGAGCAGTACTTC. This translates into CASSLLLAGEGYSYEQYF.

This chain connects TRBV11-3 to TRBJ2-5; maybe TRBD1 (6 bases). This CDR3 spans 13 amino acids. V was trimmed by 5 bases and J by 3 bases, leaving 10 bases between them. Germline V lookup: CDR1 SGHNT, CDR2 YENEEA. CDR3 nucleotides: TGTGCCAGCAGCCTACAGGGTGAAGAGACCCAGTACTTC. Its translation: CASSLQGEETQYF.

This sequence joins TRBV21-1 and TRBJ1-1. TRBV21-1 is an annotated pseudogene. The CDR3 sequence is 12 residues long. In DNA form, the CDR3 reads TGTGCCAGCAGCAAAGTGATGAGAGCGGCTTTCTTT. This encodes CASSKVMRAAFF.

This clone was seen only a few times. The chain links TRBV19 to TRBJ2-1; 14 bases line up with TRBD2. CDR1 is LNHDA and CDR2 is SQIVND in the germline V gene (reference sequence). Trimming removed 6 bases from V and 0 bases from J; junction bases left unmatched: 7. This CDR3 is built from 18 residues. The CDR3 here is CASSTGLAGGSSYNEQFF. The CDR3 region has the DNA TGTGCCAGTAGCACCGGACTAGCGGGAGGAAGCTCCTACAATGAGCAGTTCTTC.

Notes on this clone: One end of the junction is discordant with germline, which a read error may explain. This chain's CDR3 is CSSSLVWSYGENNEQFF. The CDR3 nucleotides are TGTTCCAGCAGCTTAGTTTGGAGTTATGGGGAGAACAATGAGCAGTTCTTC. The chain employs TRBV7-9 and TRBJ2-1, with D possibly TRBD2 on 5 matching bases. The CDR3 spans 17 residues. CDR1 SEHNR and CDR2 FQNEAQ come from the germline V gene (reference sequence).

The J gene is TRBJ2-5, the V gene TRBV27, with TRBD2 matching over 8 bases. V was clipped by 3 bases and J by 3 bases; unmatched bases: 9. Germline loops: CDR1 MNHEY, CDR2 SMNVEV (reference sequence). CDR3 length: 16 amino acids. The CDR3 nucleotides are TGTGCCAGCAGTTTGGTCGGGAGGGGCGGTAAAGAGACCCAGTACTTC. As protein: CASSLVGRGGKETQYF.

The rearrangement joins TRBV19 to TRBJ1-2; D unresolved. This CDR3 has 12 amino acids. Trimming stripped 4 bases from V and 11 bases from J, with 14 bases between. The germline CDR1 and CDR2 sequences are LNHDA and SQIVND (reference sequence). CDR3 bases: TGTGCCAGTAGTACCATCTATTCCCGGTACACCTTC. It specifies CASSTIYSRYTF.

The rearrangement joins TRBV19 to TRBJ2-7, with TRBD2 identical over 12 bases. Looked up from germline, CDR1 is LNHDA and CDR2 is SQIVND (reference sequence). This CDR3 is built from 14 residues. After removal of 4 bases from V and 6 bases from J, the junction contained 4 bases not matched to a gene. CDR3 sequence reads: CASSTSGRASEQYF. In DNA, the CDR3 is TGTGCCAGTAGTACTAGCGGGAGGGCCTCCGAGCAGTACTTC. The whole variable domain, remainder taken from reference TRBV19 and TRBJ2-7, is DGGITQSPKYLFRKEGQNVTLSCEQNLNHDAMYWYRQDPGQGLRLIYYSQIVNDFQKGDIAEGYSVSREKKESFPLTVTSAQKNPTAFYLCASSTSGRASEQYFGPGTRLTVT.

This chain links TRBV6-1 with TRBJ2-7, with unresolved D. Looked up from germline, CDR1 is MNHNS and CDR2 is SASEGT. CDR3 length: 13 amino acids. Deletions cut 6 bases from V and 3 bases from J, with 12 bases between. The CDR3 DNA follows: TGTGCCAGCAGGTGGGCTAACAGCTACGAGCAGTACTTC. Translating it yields CASRWANSYEQYF.

The chain links TRBV15 to TRBJ1-1; 7 nucleotides align to TRBD1. Germline CDR1 reads LNHNV; CDR2 reads YYDKDF (reference sequence). V was clipped by 0 bases and J by 3 bases; unmatched bases: 4. There are 15 residues in the CDR3. The CDR3 DNA is TGTGCCACCAGCAGAGATCCCCAGGGGGACACTGAAGCTTTCTTT. Amino acids: CATSRDPQGDTEAFF.

As for this clone: The junction and the germline gene differ at one end; a read error may be behind it. This chain connects TRBV6-1 to TRBJ2-7; TRBD1 matches at 9 bases. The CDR3 sequence is 16 residues long. Germline-derived CDR1 and CDR2 are MNHNS and SASEGT. CDR3 amino acids: CASSEALPGQGEGKSF. In nucleotides, the CDR3 is TGTGCCAGCAGTGAAGCCCTCCCGGGACAGGGAGAGGGTAAGAGCTTC.

This clone was observed once. The rearrangement uses TRBV4-2 and TRBJ2-5; 8 nucleotides match TRBD2. This CDR3 spans 16 amino acids. V was clipped by 2 bases and J by 2 bases; unmatched bases: 7. The germline CDR1 and CDR2 sequences are LGHNA and YNFKEQ. The CDR3 DNA reads TGTGCCAGCAGCCAAACTAGCGGAGCAAGACAAGAGACCCAGTACTTC. It specifies CASSQTSGARQETQYF.

The gene calls are TRBV5-1 and TRBJ1-3, with D possibly being TRBD1 (6 bases). The CDR3 length is 16 residues. CDR1 is SGHRS and CDR2 is YFSETQ in the germline V gene. Between the trimmed V and J ends, which lost 4 bases and 0 bases, there was a span of 14 bases. The CDR3 DNA follows: TGCGCCAGCAGCCCCGCAGGGGTGGACTCTGGAAACACCATATATTTT. The encoded protein is CASSPAGVDSGNTIYF.